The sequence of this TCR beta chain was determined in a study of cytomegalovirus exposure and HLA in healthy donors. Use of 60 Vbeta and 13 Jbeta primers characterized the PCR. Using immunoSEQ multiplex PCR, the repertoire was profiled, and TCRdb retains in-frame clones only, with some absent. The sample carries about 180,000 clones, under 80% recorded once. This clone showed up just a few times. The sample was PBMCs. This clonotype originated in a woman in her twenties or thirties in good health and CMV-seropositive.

CDR3 amino acids: CAISEERTGLNYGYTF. The CDR3 DNA reads as TGTGCCATCAGTGAGGAGAGGACAGGGCTTAACTATGGCTACACCTTC. This sequence joins TRBV10-3 and TRBJ1-2, with 8 bases fitting TRBD1. Germline-derived CDR1 and CDR2 are ENHRY and SYGVKD. With V trimmed by 2 bases and J by 1 base, 6 bases remained unmatched. The length of the CDR3 is 16 residues.